Each of the 3 T cell receptor beta chains below was sequenced from the same sample in a study of cytomegalovirus exposure and HLA in healthy donors. The method was immunoSEQ multiplex PCR; TCRdb's version includes in-frame clones alone and lacks a portion of them. The sample holds about 82,000 clones, around 92% seen once. Sequencing input: PBMCs. The receptors were sampled from a man between 18 and 35 years old in good health and CMV-seronegative.

The chain recombines TRBV10-3 with TRBJ1-6; 9 positions agree with TRBD1. From germline, CDR1 is ENHRY and CDR2 SYGVKD. Losses at the gene ends were 2 bases for V and 14 bases for J; bases not matched to a gene: 7. CDR3 size: 14 residues. CDR3 sequence (DNA): TGTGCCATCAGTGAGCCACAGGGGGCTAGAACCCTCCACTTT. Translating gives CAISEPQGARTLHF.

V gene TRBV30 combines with J gene TRBJ1-2, with D unclear. The CDR3 totals 14 residues. The germline V gene has CDR1 GTSNPN and CDR2 SVGIG (reference sequence). The ends were cut back, 1 base at V and 2 bases at J, with 11 bases in the middle. The CDR3 nucleotides read TGTGCCTGGAGTGGGCTGGGAGGGAACTATGGCTACACCTTC. This gives the protein CAWSGLGGNYGYTF.

The rearrangement links TRBV30 to TRBJ1-2; D gene unclear. Germline CDR1 is GTSNPN and CDR2 is SVGIG (reference sequence). V lost 0 bases to trimming and J lost 4 bases, with 9 bases between them. CDR3 size: 13 residues. Written as DNA, the CDR3 is TGTGCCTGGAGTGTACTAGGGCTCTATGGCTACACCTTC. Translated: CAWSVLGLYGYTF.